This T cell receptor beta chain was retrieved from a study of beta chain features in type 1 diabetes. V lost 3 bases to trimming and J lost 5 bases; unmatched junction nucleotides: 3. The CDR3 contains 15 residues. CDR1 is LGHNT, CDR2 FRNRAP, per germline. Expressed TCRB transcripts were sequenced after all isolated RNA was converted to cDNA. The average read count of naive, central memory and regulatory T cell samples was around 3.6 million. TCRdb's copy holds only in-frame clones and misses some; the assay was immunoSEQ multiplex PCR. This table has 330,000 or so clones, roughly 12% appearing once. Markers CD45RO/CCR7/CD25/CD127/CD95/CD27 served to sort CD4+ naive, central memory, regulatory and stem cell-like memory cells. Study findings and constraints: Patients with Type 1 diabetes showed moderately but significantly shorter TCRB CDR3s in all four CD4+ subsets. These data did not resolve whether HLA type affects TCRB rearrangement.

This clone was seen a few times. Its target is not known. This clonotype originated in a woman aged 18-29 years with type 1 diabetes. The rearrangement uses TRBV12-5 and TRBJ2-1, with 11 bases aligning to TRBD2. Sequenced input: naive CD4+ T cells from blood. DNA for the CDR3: TGTGCTAGTGGTTTCGGGACTAGCGGTAACAATGAGCAGTTCTTC. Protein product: CASGFGTSGNNEQFF.